This T cell receptor beta chain appears in the sequencing data of a study of blood T cell repertoires in COVID-19 (dated by TCRdb to 2018 to 2020). Background for the entire study: Samples covering the acute and convalescent phases of COVID-19 were provided by collaborators in the United States, Italy and Spain. The prospective study material was composed of cDNA or gDNA derived from T cells, B-cell-depleted T cells, or PBMCs. Subjects who had been exposed to COVID-19, were actively infected with it, or had recovered from it provided the deeply sampled blood TCRbeta repertoires that made up the dataset. The repertoires were released in a freely available public database meant as a resource for research on the immune response to SARS-CoV-2. The samples were drawn from two sources: the first 160 participants of the ongoing ImmuneRACE study, and 1,000 to 1,500 subjects contributed by 6 global collaborators. Sample metadata almost always included a de-identified subject ID, COVID-19 status, age in years and sex. Where available, HLA class I and class II types were taken from metadata supplied by the sample provider and were not determined by assay-based typing.

Comment on this clone: Its binding antigen is unknown. No much larger clone exists at a distance of one base, and base qualities are not known.

The collaborating institutions used their own protocols to collect whole blood in K2EDTA tubes. Collaborator samples were shipped for TCRbeta analysis as frozen whole blood, isolated PBMCs, or DNA extracted from either sample type. The immunoSEQ Assay, a bias-controlled multiplex PCR, was used to amplify TCRbeta CDR3 regions from genomic DNA. Under the source paper's analysis protocol: The number of nucleated cells in each sample was estimated from the amplification of reference gene primers within the assay. To quantify the absolute abundance of each unique TCRbeta CDR3 rearrangement, sequence reads were collapsed and filtered. For each sample, productive Simpson clonality was calculated as the square root of Simpson's diversity index over productive rearrangements. The immuneACCESS repertoire file appears here via TCRdb, limited to in-frame rearrangements. These files lack a portion of the clones; in checked studies, under half of the deficit traces to unresolved V genes, and the cause of the others is not known. V and J calls and clone size follow that table, whereas D and trimming were derived from the DNA. Within this sample are some 130,000 clones, with roughly 80% of them counted one time only. The top ten clones comprise 1.5% to 2% of the sample.

What the authors observed across the whole study: The amount of clinical and demographic metadata varied by source and participant and was provided uncurated.

The sample was peripheral blood. The sequence was collected from an older man with acute or convalescent COVID-19.

Here the CDR3 is given as CASSVTREDTQYF. The DNA sequence is TGTGCCAGCAGTGTAACCCGGGAGGATACGCAGTATTTT. The chain is encoded by TRBV2 joined to TRBJ2-3; a weak D assignment points to TRBD2 (6 bases agree). V is pared back by 4 bases and J by 6 bases, with 11 bases lying between the germline termini. From the germline V gene, CDR1 is SNHLY and CDR2 is FYNNEI. Spanning cysteine to phenylalanine, the CDR3 consists of 13 amino acids. The DNA shown is the 39-base CDR3, in frame from base 1.